This T cell receptor (beta chain) is drawn from a study of cytomegalovirus exposure and HLA in healthy donors. General study points: In a later analysis, DRB1 alleles had the most associated TCRs; HLA-C alleles the fewest.

Germline-derived CDR1 and CDR2 are ENHRY and SYGVKD. CDR3 length: 14 residues. J gave up 5 bases and V 11 bases, and 9 bases lay outside the gene matches. Primers for the PCR totalled 60 Vbeta and 13 Jbeta. In the authors' methods: The authors later counted some 76 million unique TCR beta chains, about 11 million of them shared. TCRdb's table, derived via immunoSEQ multiplex PCR, lists solely in-frame clones and lacks some. That table furnishes V, J and clone size, whereas the DNA furnished D and trimming. The profile shows around 65,000 clones, about 82% of them singletons. Comments on this clone: Its target is unknown.

Sample: PBMCs. The receptor was derived from a woman aged 30 to 39 in good health and CMV-seronegative. The chain couples TRBV10-3 to TRBJ2-3; 11 positions match TRBD2. The CDR3, as DNA: TGTGCCTCCCGACTAGCGGGGCTGGGAGATACGCAGTATTTT. Amino acid sequence: CASRLAGLGDTQYF.